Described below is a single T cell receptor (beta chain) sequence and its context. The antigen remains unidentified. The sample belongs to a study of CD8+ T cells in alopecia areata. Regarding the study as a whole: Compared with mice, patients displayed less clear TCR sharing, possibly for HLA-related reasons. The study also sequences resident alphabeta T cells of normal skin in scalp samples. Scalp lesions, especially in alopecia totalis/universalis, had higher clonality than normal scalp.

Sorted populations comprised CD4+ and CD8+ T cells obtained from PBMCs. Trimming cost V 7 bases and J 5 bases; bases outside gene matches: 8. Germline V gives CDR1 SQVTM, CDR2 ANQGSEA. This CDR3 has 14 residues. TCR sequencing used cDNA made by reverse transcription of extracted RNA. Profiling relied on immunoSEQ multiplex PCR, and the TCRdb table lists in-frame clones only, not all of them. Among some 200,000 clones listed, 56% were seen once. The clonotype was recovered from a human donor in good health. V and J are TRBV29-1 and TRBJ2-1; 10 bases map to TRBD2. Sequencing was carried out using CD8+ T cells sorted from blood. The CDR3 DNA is TGCAGCGCAGTAGCGGGGGGCGCAAACAATGAGCAGTTCTTC. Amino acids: CSAVAGGANNEQFF.